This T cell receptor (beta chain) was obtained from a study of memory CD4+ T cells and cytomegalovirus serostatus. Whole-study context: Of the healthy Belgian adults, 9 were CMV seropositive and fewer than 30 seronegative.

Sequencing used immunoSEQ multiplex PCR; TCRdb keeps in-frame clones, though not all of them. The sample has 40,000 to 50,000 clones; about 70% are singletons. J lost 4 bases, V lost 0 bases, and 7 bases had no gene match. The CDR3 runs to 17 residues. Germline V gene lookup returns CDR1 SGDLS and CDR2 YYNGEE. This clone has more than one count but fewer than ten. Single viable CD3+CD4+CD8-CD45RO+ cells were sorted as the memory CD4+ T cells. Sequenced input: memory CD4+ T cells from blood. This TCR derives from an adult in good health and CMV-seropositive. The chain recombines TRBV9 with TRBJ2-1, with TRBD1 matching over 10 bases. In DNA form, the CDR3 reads TGTGCCAGCAGCGTAGATAGGACAGGGGGTAGGTACAATGAGCAGTTCTTC. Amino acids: CASSVDRTGGRYNEQFF.